These 9 T cell receptor beta chains came from one sample sequenced in a study of regulatory T cells in long-lasting Graves disease. Construction of TCR beta libraries relied on iRepertoire HTBI primers and on Arm-PCR targeting CDR3 regions. TCRdb reanalysed the multiplex PCR reads using MiXCR and keeps one entry per CDR3 protein. The table includes about 210,000 distinct CDR3 sequences, roughly 19% detected once. The sample's time point: newly diagnosed GD, antithyroid drugs for less than 3 months. PBMC RNA served as the TCR library source. These data are also associated with another study on T cells in Graves' hyperthyroidism and ophthalmopathy.

The material sequenced was peripheral blood mononuclear cells (PBMCs), taken at new diagnosis, from a patient treated with antithyroid drugs. These receptors came from a woman in her twenties or thirties with Graves disease.

The chain couples TRBV19 to TRBJ2-4, with D uncertain. The germline V gene encodes CDR1 LNHDA and CDR2 SQIVND (reference sequence). The V and J ends lost 3 bases and 8 bases respectively, with 5 bases between them. The CDR3 contains 11 residues. As DNA, the CDR3 is TGTGCCAGTAGTATCGCGGACATTCAGTACTTC. Amino acids: CASSIADIQYF.

This clonotype has at least ten counts. The V gene is TRBV6-1, the J gene TRBJ2-2; D unclear. Trimming left V 5 bases short and J 0 bases short, with 13 bases between. CDR1 and CDR2 from the germline V gene are MNHNS and SASEGT. The CDR3 extends over 16 amino acids. In DNA form, the CDR3 reads TGTGCCAGCAGTCAACACAGAGGAACGAACACCGGGGAGCTGTTTTTT. This translates into CASSQHRGTNTGELFF.

The sample holds many counts of this clonotype. V is TRBV25-1 and J is TRBJ1-1; D call uncertain. The CDR3 runs 11 residues. Trimming shortened V by 6 bases and J by 6 bases, and 8 bases separated the two germline ends. From germline, CDR1 is MGHDK and CDR2 SYGVNS. CDR3 sequence: CASRGDAEAFF. As DNA, the CDR3 is TGTGCCAGCAGAGGCGACGCTGAAGCTTTCTTT.

The CDR3, as DNA: TGTGCCTGCCAGGGGGACAGGGGTCCCTACGAGCAGTACTTC. It codes for CACQGDRGPYEQYF. The rearrangement joins TRBV30 to TRBJ2-7, with 10 bases lining up with TRBD1. The length of the CDR3 is 14 residues. Trimming removed 6 bases from V and 2 bases from J; junction bases left unmatched: 7. Germline CDR1 reads GTSNPN; CDR2 reads SVGIG (reference sequence).

The rearrangement links TRBV12-3 or TRBV12-4 to TRBJ1-6; perhaps TRBD1 as D (5 bases). This CDR3 comprises 15 residues. V was shortened by 6 bases and J by 8 bases, with 17 bases between the two germline ends. CDR3 region: CASRPTSGGDSPLHF. CDR3 in DNA: TGTGCCAGCAGACCGACTAGCGGGGGGGATTCACCCCTCCACTTT.

This clonotype was observed many times. The chain links TRBV28 to TRBJ1-6; D is possibly TRBD1 (6 bases). The CDR3 is made up of 15 amino acids. V was pared by 6 bases and J by 9 bases, with 18 bases between. Looked up from germline, CDR1 is MDHEN and CDR2 is SYDVKM. This CDR3 reads CASRELQGWSSPLHF. CDR3 DNA sequence: TGTGCCAGCAGAGAACTACAGGGCTGGAGTTCACCCCTCCACTTT.

The sample holds many counts of this clonotype. The V and J genes are TRBV2 and TRBJ2-1; TRBD1 matches at 10 bases. V dropped 2 bases and J dropped 7; count of bases not matched to a gene: 11. The CDR3 is made up of 17 amino acids. CDR1 and CDR2 (germline): SNHLY, FYNNEI. CDR3 region: CASSEFMVGQGINEQFF. The DNA of the CDR3 is TGTGCCAGCAGTGAATTCATGGTGGGACAGGGGATTAATGAGCAGTTCTTC.

This clonotype was counted a few times. The rearrangement joins TRBV5-8 to TRBJ2-7; TRBD2 agrees at 14 bases. The CDR3 consists of 19 residues. Trimming took 0 bases from V and 7 from J; bases not matched to a gene: 15. CDR1 is SGHTS and CDR2 is YDEGEE in the germline V gene. CDR3 region: CASSLVRTGTSGSRGEQYF. DNA for the CDR3: TGTGCCAGCAGCTTGGTCCGGACCGGGACTAGCGGGAGTAGGGGAGAGCAGTACTTC. Variable domain in full (rest from reference TRBV5-8 and TRBJ2-7): EAGVTQSPTHLIKTRGQQATLRCSPISGHTSVYWYQQALGLGLQFLLWYDEGEERNRGNFPPRFSGRQFPNYSSELNVNALELEDSALYLCASSLVRTGTSGSRGEQYFGPGTRLTVT.

This clonotype was found many times. V gene TRBV19 combines with J gene TRBJ1-2; D is unclear. Trimming stripped 1 base from V and 0 bases from J, with 9 bases between. The CDR3 has 15 residues. The germline V gene encodes CDR1 LNHDA and CDR2 SQIVND (reference sequence). CDR3 loop: CASSIVGVPNYGYTF. The CDR3 nucleotides are TGTGCCAGTAGTATAGTTGGGGTTCCTAACTATGGCTACACCTTC.